Given below is one T cell receptor beta chain in context. V lost 5 bases, J lost 4 bases, and 14 bases lay in between. This CDR3 is 14 amino acids long. The data were obtained in a study of blood T cells in healthy people across ages. A sample-barcoded 5' primer and a J-beta primer mix were used in a second PCR of roughly 7 to 11 cycles. A template-switch adaptor containing 12 random nucleotides labeled each cDNA molecule. TCRdb re-derived calls from the 5' RACE reads in MiXCR, one entry per CDR3 protein. Among 650,000 to 1,000,000 distinct CDR3 sequences listed, about 34% were seen once. V is TRBV12-3 or TRBV12-4 and J is TRBJ1-1; D possibly corresponds to TRBD1 (5 bases). Sequencing was carried out using blood. The receptor was derived from a man between 18 and 29 years old in good health. The CDR3 DNA follows: TGTGCCAGCAGTGATTCGGCACAGGCCACTGAAGCTTTCTTT. It codes for CASSDSAQATEAFF.